The 11 T cell receptor beta chains below were found in one sample sequenced in a study of T cells in Graves' hyperthyroidism and ophthalmopathy. Amplification of TCR beta CDR3 regions was performed using RNA transcripts as template. The HTBI set primed first-round TCR CDR3 RT-PCR. TCRdb re-derived calls from the multiplex PCR reads in MiXCR, one entry per CDR3 protein. The data hold more than 350,000 distinct CDR3 sequences, with more than 14% observed a single time. The sequenced material came from blood. These receptors originate from a young woman with Graves' ophthalmopathy.

This clonotype was found many times. The chain joins TRBV7-9 to TRBJ2-4; D gene uncertain. Trimming shortened V by 1 base and J by 0 bases, and 10 bases separated the two germline ends. Germline V CDR1 and CDR2: SEHNR, FQNEAQ (reference sequence). The CDR3 length is 16 residues. The chain's CDR3 is CASSLGPTGAKNIQYF. The DNA for the CDR3 is TGTGCCAGCAGCTTAGGACCCACTGGAGCCAAAAACATTCAGTACTTC.

The table lists this clonotype with a few counts. The chain recombines TRBV28 with TRBJ2-6; tentatively, D is TRBD1 or TRBD2 (5 bases each). Trimming pared 1 base from V and 0 bases from J, leaving 10 bases between. Germline assignment: CDR1 MDHEN and CDR2 SYDVKM. CDR3 length equals 17 residues. The CDR3: CASSLSGQFSGANVLTF. CDR3 sequence (DNA): TGTGCCAGCAGTTTATCGGGGCAGTTCTCTGGGGCCAACGTCCTGACTTTC.

The table lists this clonotype with a few counts. The chain couples TRBV28 to TRBJ1-1; D is possibly TRBD1 (6 bases). Germline V lookup: CDR1 MDHEN, CDR2 SYDVKM. Trimming removed 0 bases at V and 4 bases at J, with 9 bases between. The CDR3 is made up of 14 amino acids. CDR3 sequence (DNA): TGTGCCAGCAGTTTATGGGGGGCAGGCACTGAAGCTTTCTTT. Amino acid sequence: CASSLWGAGTEAFF.

This clonotype was observed many times. The chain carries TRBV9 and TRBJ2-3, with D perhaps TRBD2 (6 bases). Germline V CDR1 and CDR2: SGDLS, YYNGEE. This CDR3 is built from 16 residues. Trimming shortened V by 3 bases and J by 2 bases, and 16 bases separated the two germline ends. The CDR3 DNA reads TGTGCCAGCAGCGCGGGACCGGGACTCTACACAGATACGCAGTATTTT. Translating it yields CASSAGPGLYTDTQYF.

This clonotype came up many times. CDR3 protein: CATDSATNEKLFF. CDR3 nucleotides: TGTGCCACCGACTCTGCAACTAATGAAAAACTGTTTTTT. The chain uses TRBV15 and TRBJ1-4; no reliable D call. Germline CDR1 is LNHNV and CDR2 is YYDKDF (reference sequence). This CDR3 region has 13 residues. The V end was cut by 8 bases, the J end by 0 bases, with 7 bases between.

This clonotype was seen ten or more times. V gene TRBV28 combines with J gene TRBJ1-5, with unresolved D. This CDR3 has 14 residues. V lost 6 bases and J 3 bases, leaving 12 bases between the germline ends. Looked up from germline, CDR1 is MDHEN and CDR2 is SYDVKM. Here the CDR3 DNA reads TGTGCCAGCAGCCCGGTAACAGACAATCAGCCCCAGCATTTT. This translates into CASSPVTDNQPQHF.

The V gene is TRBV19, the J gene TRBJ1-4, with TRBD1 identical over 11 bases. Unmatched junction bases numbered 7, after V lost 9 bases and J lost 1 base. The CDR3 runs to 16 residues. The germline V gene encodes CDR1 LNHDA and CDR2 SQIVND (reference sequence). CDR3 nucleotide sequence: TGTGCCAGCCGCGGACAGGGGGCTCTAACTAATGAAAAACTGTTTTTT. Translating it yields CASRGQGALTNEKLFF. The variable domain in full, completed from reference TRBV19 and TRBJ1-4, reads DGGITQSPKYLFRKEGQNVTLSCEQNLNHDAMYWYRQDPGQGLRLIYYSQIVNDFQKGDIAEGYSVSREKKESFPLTVTSAQKNPTAFYLCASRGQGALTNEKLFFGSGTQLSVL.

Comments on this clonotype: The junction shows a germline mismatch at one end, possibly a read error. The J gene is TRBJ2-5, the V gene TRBV7-9; perhaps TRBD1 as D (6 bases). Germline CDR1 and CDR2: SEHNR and FQNEAQ (reference sequence). This CDR3 contains 13 residues. Here the CDR3 DNA reads TGTGCCAGCAGCGACAGGCCTCAAGGGACCCAGTACTTC. The encoded protein is CASSDRPQGTQYF. The entire variable domain, with the rest obtained from reference TRBV7-9 and TRBJ2-5, is as follows: DTGVSQNPRHKITKRGQNVTFRCDPISEHNRLYWYRQTLGQGPEFLTYFQNEAQLEKSRLLSDRFSAERPKGSFSTLEIQRTEQGDSAMYLCASSDRPQGTQYFGPGTRLLVL.

J is TRBJ2-2 and V is TRBV7-3; D uncertain. The germline gives CDR1 SGHTA, CDR2 FQGTGA. V gave up 8 bases and J gave up 5 bases, with 9 bases separating them. The CDR3 runs 12 residues. The CDR3 nucleotides are TGTGCCAGCGCTGGCCCAACCGGGGAGCTGTTTTTT. This sequence encodes CASAGPTGELFF.

This clonotype was seen ten or more times. V usage is TRBV7-9 and J usage is TRBJ2-1; D remains unclear. Deletions cut 3 bases from V and 9 bases from J, with 3 bases between. Germline V gene data show CDR1 as SEHNR and CDR2 as FQNEAQ (reference sequence). The CDR3 sequence is 10 residues long. CDR3 coding DNA: TGTGCCAGCAGCTTGGGTGAGCAGTTCTTC. Protein sequence: CASSLGEQFF.

The sample holds a few counts of this clonotype. The chain is built from TRBV6-2 or TRBV6-3 and TRBJ1-2; D unresolved. Per germline, CDR1 MNHEY and CDR2 SVGEGT. V was shortened by 8 bases and J by 2 bases, with 9 bases between the two germline ends. This CDR3 is 12 amino acids long. The CDR3 reads CASADPNYGYTF. The DNA for the CDR3 is TGTGCCAGCGCTGACCCAAACTATGGCTACACCTTC.